The 27 T cell receptor beta chains below were found in one sample sequenced in a study of blood T cell repertoires in COVID-19. Assay: immunoSEQ multiplex PCR; the TCRdb copy retains only in-frame clones and omits some. The table includes over 250,000 clones, 85% to 90% detected once. Sequencing input: PBMCs or T cells enriched from blood (not recorded which). These receptor sequences come from a woman aged 55-75 years in a cohort exposed to, infected with or recovered from COVID-19 (not recorded which).

The V and J genes are TRBV7-2 and TRBJ2-1; the match to TRBD2 covers 8 bases. Per the germline V gene, CDR1 is SGHTA and CDR2 is FQGNSA. The CDR3 totals 16 residues. After removal of 5 bases from V and 4 bases from J, the junction contained 10 bases not matched to a gene. The CDR3 protein is CASSHQAGVSYNEQFF. Here the CDR3 DNA reads TGTGCCAGCAGCCACCAAGCGGGAGTCTCTTACAATGAGCAGTTCTTC.

The rearrangement links TRBV18 to TRBJ1-5, with TRBD1 matching 10 bases. Per the germline V gene, CDR1 is KGHSH and CDR2 is LQKENI. J lost 7 bases, V lost 5 bases, and 11 bases had no gene match. The CDR3 totals 16 residues. The CDR3 DNA is TGTGCCAGCTCAGCCCCGGGGGACAGGGGAGCCCAGCCCCAGCATTTT. It encodes CASSAPGDRGAQPQHF.

This chain joins TRBV28 and TRBJ2-1, with D maybe TRBD2 (6 bases). CDR3 size: 15 residues. Germline-derived CDR1 and CDR2 are MDHEN and SYDVKM. With 3 bases removed from V and 2 bases from J, the gap between germline ends came to 11 bases. The CDR3 DNA reads as TGTGCCAGCAGTTTGAGCGCGGGGCCCTACAATGAGCAGTTCTTC. The encoded protein is CASSLSAGPYNEQFF. The whole variable domain, remainder taken from reference TRBV28 and TRBJ2-1, is DVKVTQSSRYLVKRTGEKVFLECVQDMDHENMFWYRQDPGLGLRLIYFSYDVKMKEKGDIPEGYSVSREKKERFSLILESASTNQTSMYLCASSLSAGPYNEQFFGPGTRLTVL.

This chain uses TRBV7-2 with TRBJ1-2, with TRBD1 as a possible D gene (6 bases). The CDR3 has 14 amino acids. Trimming removed 6 bases from V and 4 bases from J, with 15 bases in between. From germline, CDR1 is SGHTA and CDR2 FQGNSA. CDR3 region: CASSFRQARYGYTF. In DNA, the CDR3 is TGTGCCAGCAGTTTTCGACAGGCTCGCTATGGCTACACCTTC.

The CDR3 loop is CASSTPEGYEQYF. CDR3 nucleotide sequence: TGCGCCAGCAGCACACCGGAGGGCTACGAGCAGTACTTC. V and J are TRBV4-1 and TRBJ2-7; D is perhaps TRBD2 (6 bases). V lost 5 bases, J lost 3 bases, and 11 bases lay in between. The CDR3 is made up of 13 amino acids. The germline V gene has CDR1 MGHRA and CDR2 YSYEKL.

This clone was detected only a few times. The V call is TRBV3-1 (or the pseudogene TRBV3-2), the J call TRBJ2-7, with D perhaps matching TRBD1 (5 bases). This CDR3 is 11 amino acids long. The ends were cut back, 5 bases at V and 5 bases at J, with 7 bases in the middle. Germline CDR1 is LGHDT and CDR2 is YNNKEL (reference sequence). CDR3 residues: CASSSGNEQYF. The CDR3 bases are TGTGCCAGCAGCTCAGGGAACGAGCAGTACTTC.

The chain links TRBV27 to TRBJ2-7, with D possibly matching TRBD1 (5 bases). CDR1 is MNHEY, CDR2 SMNVEV, per germline (reference sequence). The CDR3 extends over 13 amino acids. Trimming shortened V by 6 bases and J by 3 bases, and 12 bases separated the two germline ends. In DNA, the CDR3 is TGTGCCAGCAGCCTGGCAGGGAACTACGAGCAGTACTTC. Translated, it gives CASSLAGNYEQYF.

This sequence joins TRBV7-6 and TRBJ2-1; 13 positions match TRBD2. Germline-derived CDR1 and CDR2 are SGHVS and FNYEAQ. V was clipped by 2 bases and J by 0 bases; unmatched bases: 10. The CDR3 loop spans 20 amino acids. This chain's CDR3 is CASSLFWTSGSTSSYNEQFF. CDR3 in DNA: TGTGCCAGCAGCTTATTCTGGACTAGCGGGAGTACGAGCTCCTACAATGAGCAGTTCTTC.

This rearrangement joins TRBV28 to TRBJ1-2, with 7 nucleotides matching TRBD1. The CDR3 loop spans 13 amino acids. Germline CDR1 and CDR2: MDHEN and SYDVKM. The V and J ends lost 3 bases and 9 bases, in that order; junction bases with no gene match: 7. The CDR3 DNA reads TGTGCCAGCAGTTTGGACAGGAGTAGACGCTACACCTTC. It encodes CASSLDRSRRYTF.

The chain joins TRBV2 to TRBJ2-2; 8 positions agree with TRBD2. The germline gives CDR1 SNHLY, CDR2 FYNNEI. The V and J ends lost 6 bases and 5 bases, in that order; junction bases with no gene match: 8. The CDR3 runs 15 residues. The CDR3 DNA follows: TGTGCCAGCAGACAAAGCGGGAGCGGGACCGGGGAGCTGTTTTTT. Translating gives CASRQSGSGTGELFF.

This chain joins TRBV11-2 and TRBJ1-4; TRBD1 matches 7 bases. Germline-derived CDR1 and CDR2 are SGHAT and FQNNGV. The CDR3 is made up of 17 amino acids. Trimming took 2 bases from V and 6 from J; bases not matched to a gene: 12. The CDR3 nucleotides are TGTGCCAGCAGCTTACAAGAGGAGGGGGCAAGGGATGAAAAACTGTTTTTT. Translation gives CASSLQEEGARDEKLFF.

The chain links TRBV28 to TRBJ1-2, with 7 positions matching TRBD1. This CDR3 spans 15 amino acids. Trimming at V came to 2 bases and at J to 4 bases, leaving 7 bases not matched to a gene. Germline assignment: CDR1 MDHEN and CDR2 SYDVKM. The DNA of the CDR3 is TGTGCCAGCAGTTTACGGCAGGGGGGCCGCTATGGCTACACCTTC. Translating gives CASSLRQGGRYGYTF.

This clone was seen just once. The chain has TRBV28 and TRBJ1-2, with D possibly matching TRBD1 (5 bases). V was shortened by 7 bases and J by 2 bases, with 11 bases between the two germline ends. The germline V gene encodes CDR1 MDHEN and CDR2 SYDVKM. The CDR3 has 13 residues. As DNA, the CDR3 is TGTGCCAGCAATTCGGGGGGGAACTATGGCTACACCTTC. As protein: CASNSGGNYGYTF.

V is TRBV6-5 and J is TRBJ1-4; D is unresolved. This CDR3 is built from 14 residues. Germline CDR1 is MNHEY and CDR2 is SVGAGI. V was shortened by 8 bases and J by 4 bases, with 14 bases between the two germline ends. The CDR3 protein is CASRGGRLNEKLFF. CDR3 nucleotides: TGTGCCAGCCGAGGAGGCAGGCTTAATGAAAAACTGTTTTTT.

CDR3 sequence (DNA): TGTGCCAGTAGTGCAAACAGGGAATGGTCTGAAGCTTTCTTT. Translating it yields CASSANREWSEAFF. The chain carries TRBV19 and TRBJ1-1; TRBD1 might be the D (6 bases). The CDR3 consists of 14 residues. Trimming pared 5 bases from V and 6 bases from J, leaving 16 bases between. Germline CDR1 LNHDA, CDR2 SQIVND (reference sequence).

The chain employs TRBV6-2 or TRBV6-3 and TRBJ2-1, with TRBD2 matching 10 bases. The CDR3 runs to 18 residues. Trimming removed 2 bases from V and 9 bases from J; junction bases left unmatched: 16. Germline CDR1 MNHEY, CDR2 SVGEGT. The CDR3 spells CASSYVQREGLWVGEQFF. The CDR3 coding sequence is TGTGCCAGCAGTTACGTCCAGCGGGAGGGCCTCTGGGTGGGTGAGCAGTTCTTC.

In this sample, this clone turned up once. The chain employs TRBV11-2 and TRBJ2-4, with a weak D call TRBD1 (6 bases). In germline, CDR1 is SGHAT, CDR2 FQNNGV. V dropped 0 bases and J dropped 8 bases, with 14 bases sitting between them. This CDR3 comprises 15 residues. In DNA, the CDR3 is TGTGCCAGCAGCTTAGATAGCAGGGGTGGAGACATTCAGTACTTC. It translates to CASSLDSRGGDIQYF.

This clone was picked up one time. The chain employs TRBV2 and TRBJ1-1; a possible D gene is TRBD1 (5 bases). Trimming removed 5 bases at V and 1 base at J, with 17 bases between. There are 16 residues in the CDR3. Germline lookup yields CDR1 SNHLY and CDR2 FYNNEI. CDR3: CASSRDLQVKNTEAFF. The CDR3 coding sequence is TGTGCCAGCAGTAGGGATCTACAGGTGAAGAACACTGAAGCTTTCTTT.

The rearrangement uses TRBV5-6 and TRBJ2-1; 11 nucleotides line up with TRBD2. Germline V gene lookup returns CDR1 SGHDT and CDR2 YYEEEE. CDR3 length: 16 residues. V lost 2 bases, J lost 1 base, and 2 bases stayed unmatched. The CDR3, as DNA: TGTGCCAGCAGCTTATCTAGCGGGAGGTCCTACAATGAGCAGTTCTTC. This sequence encodes CASSLSSGRSYNEQFF.

This chain links TRBV3-1 (or the pseudogene TRBV3-2) with TRBJ1-1, with 7 bases matching TRBD1. Trimming cost V 4 bases and J 0 bases; bases outside gene matches: 5. CDR1 and CDR2 from the germline V gene are LGHDT and YNNKEL (reference sequence). This CDR3 has 15 amino acids. CDR3 DNA sequence: TGTGCCAGCAGCCCGGGGGACAGACTGAACACTGAAGCTTTCTTT. Its protein is CASSPGDRLNTEAFF.

The chain uses TRBV9 and TRBJ2-3; D is perhaps TRBD2 (6 bases). V was trimmed by 1 base and J by 8 bases, leaving 11 bases between them. Germline V lookup: CDR1 SGDLS, CDR2 YYNGEE. The CDR3 length is 13 residues. CDR3 coding DNA: TGTGCCAGCAGCGTAAGGTGGGACTCTACGCAGTATTTT. It yields the protein CASSVRWDSTQYF.

Only one count was recorded for this clone. The chain is built from TRBV2 and TRBJ2-7; D is undetermined. CDR3 size: 13 residues. V was pared by 2 bases and J by 7 bases, with 12 bases between. The germline V gene has CDR1 SNHLY and CDR2 FYNNEI. CDR3 bases: TGTGCCAGCAGTGAATCTCTAGTCAGTGAGCAGTACTTC. Amino acid sequence: CASSESLVSEQYF. Full variable domain (outside the CDR3, taken from reference TRBV2 and TRBJ2-7): EPEVTQTPSHQVTQMGQEVILRCVPISNHLYFYWYRQILGQKVEFLVSFYNNEISEKSEIFDDQFSVERPDGSNFTLKIRSTKLEDSAMYFCASSESLVSEQYFGPGTRLTVT.

V gene TRBV4-1 combines with J gene TRBJ2-5, with D possibly matching TRBD2 (6 bases). The CDR3 length is 14 residues. The V end lost 1 base, the J end lost 4 bases, and 10 bases lay between the germline ends. Germline V CDR1 and CDR2: MGHRA, YSYEKL. CDR3 in DNA: TGCGCCAGCAGCCAAGTGGGGGGTGGAGAGACCCAGTACTTC. Protein sequence: CASSQVGGGETQYF.

The rearrangement joins TRBV5-1 to TRBJ2-7; 7 bases agree with TRBD2. Germline loops: CDR1 SGHRS, CDR2 YFSETQ. The CDR3 length is 14 residues. V was clipped by 4 bases and J by 1 base; unmatched bases: 5. The CDR3 bases are TGCGCCAGCAGCAAGGCGGGAGAATCCTACGAGCAGTACTTC. Translated: CASSKAGESYEQYF.

The chain combines TRBV7-9 with TRBJ1-3; D might be TRBD1 (5 bases). Germline CDR1 is SEHNR and CDR2 is FQNEAQ (reference sequence). Trimming shortened V by 6 bases and J by 0 bases, and 15 bases separated the two germline ends. The CDR3 loop spans 16 amino acids. In DNA, the CDR3 is TGTGCCAGCAGTCCTCCCGGGGGTACCTCTGGAAACACCATATATTTT. This codes for CASSPPGGTSGNTIYF.

Here the CDR3 reads CASSDNSGTRGGLSYNEQFF. CDR3 DNA sequence: TGTGCCAGCAGTGATAACTCCGGGACTAGAGGTGGGCTCTCCTACAATGAGCAGTTCTTC. The rearrangement uses TRBV6-1 and TRBJ2-1; 8 bases match TRBD2. Germline CDR1 MNHNS, CDR2 SASEGT. J lost 0 bases, V lost 3 bases, and 16 bases had no gene match. CDR3 length: 20 residues.

CDR3 bases: TGTGCCACCAGCAGAGATCGAGGGAAGGCAGGCACAGATACGCAGTATTTT. Its translation is CATSRDRGKAGTDTQYF. The chain uses TRBV15 and TRBJ2-3; a weak D match, TRBD2 (5 bases). CDR3 size: 17 residues. V dropped 0 bases and J dropped 1 base, with 14 bases sitting between them. CDR1 and CDR2 from the germline V gene are LNHNV and YYDKDF (reference sequence).